The 20 T cell receptor beta chains below all came from one sample that was sequenced in a study of blood T cells in healthy people across ages. PCR was performed a second time for 7 to 11 cycles using a sample-barcoded 5' primer and a J-beta primer mix. Using its own MiXCR run on the 5' RACE reads, TCRdb lists one record per CDR3 protein. The sample has hundreds of thousands of distinct CDR3 sequences, under 25% seen once. Sequenced input: blood. These receptors all stem from a man aged 65 to 79 in good health.

The chain combines TRBV2 with TRBJ2-5; the match to TRBD1 covers 7 bases. The J call is uncertain, as TRBJ2-7 better fits the DNA end. Germline V gene sequence: CDR1 SNHLY, CDR2 FYNNEI. There are 12 residues in the CDR3. CDR3 nucleotide sequence: TGTGCCAGCGGACAGGACTCCTACGAGCAGTACTTC. Translation gives CASGQDSYEQYF.

Concerning this clonotype: An end of the junction differs from the germline gene, which may be a read error. The chain uses TRBV11-2 and TRBJ2-2, with D possibly being TRBD2 (5 bases). Per germline, CDR1 SGHAT and CDR2 FQNNGV. The CDR3 has 13 amino acids. The CDR3 bases are TGTGCCAGCAGCTTAACTAACACCGGGAAGCTGTTTTTT. Translated, it gives CASSLTNTGKLFF.

This clonotype was seen more than once but under ten times. V is TRBV10-3 and J is TRBJ2-5; D is perhaps TRBD1 (5 bases). The closer fit of TRBJ2-1 to the DNA end suggests the J call may be wrong. The CDR3 loop spans 11 amino acids. Germline CDR1 reads ENHRY; CDR2 reads SYGVKD. In DNA form, the CDR3 reads TGTGCCATCAGTCTGGGGCGGGAGCAGTTCTTC. This gives the protein CAISLGREQFF.

V usage is TRBV19 and J usage is TRBJ2-5; unclear D gene. The V end lost 3 bases, the J end lost 7 bases, and 15 bases lay between the germline ends. Per the germline V gene, CDR1 is LNHDA and CDR2 is SQIVND (reference sequence). This CDR3 comprises 14 residues. As DNA, the CDR3 is TGTGCCAGTAGTATGGGGAAAAACCTGGGGACCCAGTACTTC. This codes for CASSMGKNLGTQYF.

A few counts support this clonotype. The gene calls are TRBV6-6 and TRBJ1-1; TRBD1 matches 9 bases. V gave up 5 bases and J gave up 5 bases; unmatched junction bases: 3. CDR1 is MNHNY and CDR2 is SVGAGI in the germline V gene (reference sequence). The CDR3 has 13 amino acids. The CDR3 DNA sequence: TGTGCCAGCAGTAGGACAGGGGATACTGAAGCTTTCTTT. It translates to CASSRTGDTEAFF.

The rearrangement joins TRBV6-6 to TRBJ2-7, with 7 bases lining up with TRBD1. The CDR3 is 12 amino acids. The germline CDR1 and CDR2 sequences are MNHNY and SVGAGI (reference sequence). The J segment lost 2 bases and the V segment lost 8 bases, leaving 3 bases of the junction unmatched. For the CDR3, the DNA is TGTGCCAGCGGGGACAGTCCCTACGAGCAGTACTTC. Protein: CASGDSPYEQYF.

This clonotype was seen a few times. This chain joins TRBV2 and TRBJ2-5; tentatively, D is TRBD2 (5 bases). The J call is doubtful: the DNA matches TRBJ2-7 better. Germline V gives CDR1 SNHLY, CDR2 FYNNEI. This CDR3 region has 14 residues. CDR3 sequence (DNA): TGTGCCAGCAGTGAAAGGACTGACCTATACGAGCAGTACTTC. It specifies CASSERTDLYEQYF.

This clonotype has at least ten counts. The rearrangement joins TRBV12-3 or TRBV12-4 to TRBJ2-3; 12 nucleotides agree with TRBD2. J lost 2 bases, V lost 5 bases, and 2 bases had no gene match. This CDR3 comprises 15 residues. DNA for the CDR3: TGTGCCAGCAGTGGGACTAGCGGGTACACAGATACGCAGTATTTT. As protein: CASSGTSGYTDTQYF.

The J gene is TRBJ2-1, the V gene TRBV2; TRBD2 matches at 11 bases. The CDR3 runs to 14 residues. Trimming at V came to 5 bases and at J to 8 bases, leaving 5 bases not matched to a gene. Germline lookup yields CDR1 SNHLY and CDR2 FYNNEI. The chain's CDR3 is CASSLLAGDYEQFF. The CDR3 DNA follows: TGTGCCAGCAGTTTACTAGCGGGAGACTATGAGCAGTTCTTC.

The V gene is TRBV7-3, the J gene TRBJ1-4; possibly TRBD1 for D (5 bases). With 1 base removed from V and 2 bases from J, the gap between germline ends came to 17 bases. CDR1 and CDR2 (germline): SGHTA, FQGTGA. The CDR3 totals 18 residues. This CDR3 reads CASSLNTGKKGTNEKLFF. CDR3 sequence (DNA): TGTGCCAGCAGCTTAAACACCGGGAAAAAGGGGACTAATGAAAAACTGTTTTTT.

There are a few counts of this clonotype. The chain links TRBV28 to TRBJ1-2; possible D gene TRBD1, 6 bases. CDR1 and CDR2 (germline): MDHEN, SYDVKM. This CDR3 spans 13 amino acids. Trimming took 7 bases from V and 3 from J, leaving 12 bases between them. This CDR3 is CASNLQGYYGYTF. The CDR3 bases are TGTGCCAGCAACTTACAGGGTTACTATGGCTACACCTTC.

The chain has TRBV5-1 and TRBJ2-6, with D perhaps matching TRBD1 or TRBD2 (6 bases each). Looked up from germline, CDR1 is SGHRS and CDR2 is YFSETQ. V lost 1 base, J lost 4 bases, and 12 bases lay in between. The length of the CDR3 is 16 residues. The CDR3 region has the DNA TGCGCCAGCAGCTTGTTTAGGGGGGCCGGGGCCAACGTCCTGACTTTC. Protein sequence: CASSLFRGAGANVLTF.

This clonotype was counted a few times. The gene calls are TRBV6-2 or TRBV6-3 and TRBJ2-3, with TRBD2 matching over 8 bases. This CDR3 has 15 residues. The V and J ends lost 7 bases and 3 bases, in that order; junction bases with no gene match: 9. Germline V CDR1 and CDR2: MNHEY, SVGEGT. The CDR3 DNA reads TGTGCCAGCACAACCCCGGGACTAGTAACAGATACGCAGTATTTT. As protein: CASTTPGLVTDTQYF.

This clonotype was counted many times. The chain recombines TRBV30 with TRBJ1-3; 8 bases are a match to TRBD1. The CDR3 is 15 amino acids. CDR1 and CDR2 (germline): GTSNPN, SVGIG (reference sequence). V lost 8 bases to trimming and J lost 8 bases; unmatched junction nucleotides: 17. The CDR3 nucleotides are TGTGCCGGTGGACAGGGTACAGACCGGCGGCACACCATATATTTT. This codes for CAGGQGTDRRHTIYF.

This clonotype has a handful of counts. The chain employs TRBV15 and TRBJ1-5; the D gene is possibly TRBD1 (5 bases). V was trimmed by 0 bases and J by 0 bases, leaving 18 bases between them. CDR3 length equals 19 residues. Germline V gives CDR1 LNHNV, CDR2 YYDKDF (reference sequence). CDR3 residues: CATSRDQFQGGHSNQPQHF. CDR3 coding DNA: TGTGCCACCAGCAGAGATCAGTTCCAGGGTGGTCATAGCAATCAGCCCCAGCATTTT.

This clonotype was counted ten times or more. One junction end does not reproduce the germline sequence, and a read error may be involved. The chain has TRBV7-9 and TRBJ2-5; the match to TRBD2 covers 7 bases. Germline assignment: CDR1 SEHNR and CDR2 FQNEAQ (reference sequence). The CDR3 sequence is 15 residues long. The CDR3 spells CAGSFREGGPNEQSF. The CDR3 bases are TGTGCCGGCAGCTTCCGTGAGGGAGGGCCGAATGAGCAGTCCTTC.

This clonotype was found once. The chain uses TRBV6-5 and TRBJ2-4, with 10 positions matching TRBD2. With 5 bases clipped from V and 2 bases from J, the junction kept 6 bases outside the gene matches. From germline, CDR1 is MNHEY and CDR2 SVGAGI. The CDR3 has 16 amino acids. CDR3 DNA sequence: TGTGCCAGCAGTGACATTAGCGGGAGGTCCAAAAACATTCAGTACTTC. Amino acids: CASSDISGRSKNIQYF.

The chain is built from TRBV6-5 and TRBJ1-4, with D perhaps TRBD1 (5 bases). V lost 6 bases to trimming and J lost 3 bases, with 11 bases between them. The CDR3 contains 14 residues. From germline, CDR1 is MNHEY and CDR2 SVGAGI. The CDR3 coding sequence is TGTGCCAGCAGATTCCAGGGCCCTAATGAAAAACTGTTTTTT. Translation: CASRFQGPNEKLFF.

The V call is TRBV7-9, the J call TRBJ2-7; D is unresolved. The V end was cut by 0 bases, the J end by 1 base, with 10 bases between. CDR1 SEHNR and CDR2 FQNEAQ come from the germline V gene (reference sequence). The CDR3 sequence is 15 residues long. The CDR3: CASSLAYGSSYEQYF. CDR3 sequence (DNA): TGTGCCAGCAGCTTAGCTTACGGGTCTTCCTACGAGCAGTACTTC. The entire variable domain, with the rest obtained from reference TRBV7-9 and TRBJ2-7, is as follows: DTGVSQNPRHKITKRGQNVTFRCDPISEHNRLYWYRQTLGQGPEFLTYFQNEAQLEKSRLLSDRFSAERPKGSFSTLEIQRTEQGDSAMYLCASSLAYGSSYEQYFGPGTRLTVT.

In its sample, this clonotype was seen a few times. One junction end does not reproduce the germline sequence, and a read error may be involved. This chain links TRBV27 with TRBJ2-4; tentatively, D is TRBD1 (6 bases). The germline V gene encodes CDR1 MNHEY and CDR2 SMNVEV (reference sequence). This CDR3 comprises 16 residues. DNA of the CDR3: TGTGCCGGCAGTCTTAGGACAGACGACATTCCAAACATTCAGTACTTC. It yields the protein CAGSLRTDDIPNIQYF.